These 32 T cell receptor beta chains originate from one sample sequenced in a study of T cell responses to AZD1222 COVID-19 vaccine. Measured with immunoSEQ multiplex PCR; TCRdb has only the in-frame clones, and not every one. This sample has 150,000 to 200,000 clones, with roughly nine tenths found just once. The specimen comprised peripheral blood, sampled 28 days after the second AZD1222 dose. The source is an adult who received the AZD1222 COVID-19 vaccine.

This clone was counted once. The CDR3 is CASSHSGSWHQETQYF. The CDR3 DNA reads TGTGCCAGCAGCCACTCCGGCAGTTGGCATCAAGAGACCCAGTACTTC. V is TRBV3-1 (or the pseudogene TRBV3-2) and J is TRBJ2-5, with D uncertain. Germline CDR1 reads LGHDT; CDR2 reads YNNKEL (reference sequence). Trimming cost V 3 bases and J 2 bases, with 16 bases left between them. This CDR3 has 16 amino acids.

CDR3 bases: TGTGCCAGCAGCCTATCACGCGGACGGAACACTGAAGCTTTCTTT. This gives the protein CASSLSRGRNTEAFF. This rearrangement joins TRBV7-8 to TRBJ1-1; D gene unclear. There are 15 residues in the CDR3. The germline V gene has CDR1 SGHVS and CDR2 FQNEAQ. Trimming shortened V by 5 bases and J by 1 base, and 14 bases separated the two germline ends.

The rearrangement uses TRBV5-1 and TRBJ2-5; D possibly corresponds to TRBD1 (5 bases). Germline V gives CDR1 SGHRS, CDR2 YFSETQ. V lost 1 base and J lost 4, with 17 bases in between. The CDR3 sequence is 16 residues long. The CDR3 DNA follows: TGCGCCAGCAGCTTGTGGGGCTCGGCTGGGATAGAGACCCAGTACTTC. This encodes CASSLWGSAGIETQYF.

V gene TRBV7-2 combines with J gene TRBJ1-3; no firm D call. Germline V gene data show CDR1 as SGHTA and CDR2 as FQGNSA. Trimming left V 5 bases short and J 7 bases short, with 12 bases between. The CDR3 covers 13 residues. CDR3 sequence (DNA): TGTGCCAGCAGCAGCTACAGTGGCAACACCATATATTTT. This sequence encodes CASSSYSGNTIYF.

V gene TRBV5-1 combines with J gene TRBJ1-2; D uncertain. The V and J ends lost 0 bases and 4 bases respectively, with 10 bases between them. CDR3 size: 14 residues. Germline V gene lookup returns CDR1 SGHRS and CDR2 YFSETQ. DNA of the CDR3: TGCGCCAGCAGCTTGGTCCCAGCGTCCTATGGCTACACCTTC. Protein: CASSLVPASYGYTF.

The CDR3 sequence: CASSAWGALAAFF. CDR3 in DNA: TGTGCCAGCAGCGCCTGGGGGGCGCTTGCAGCTTTCTTT. J is TRBJ1-1 and V is TRBV5-5; D is possibly TRBD1 (6 bases). Trimming took off 4 bases at V and 10 bases at J, with 17 bases between the two ends. The V gene's germline CDR1 is SGHKS and CDR2 YYEKEE (reference sequence). The CDR3 has 13 residues.

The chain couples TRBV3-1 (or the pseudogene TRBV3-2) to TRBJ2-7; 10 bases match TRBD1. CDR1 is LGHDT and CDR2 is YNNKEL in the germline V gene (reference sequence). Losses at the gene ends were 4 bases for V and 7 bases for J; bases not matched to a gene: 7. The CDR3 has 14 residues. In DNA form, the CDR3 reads TGTGCCAGCAGCCGGACAGGGGGAGATGTGGAGCAGTACTTC. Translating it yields CASSRTGGDVEQYF.

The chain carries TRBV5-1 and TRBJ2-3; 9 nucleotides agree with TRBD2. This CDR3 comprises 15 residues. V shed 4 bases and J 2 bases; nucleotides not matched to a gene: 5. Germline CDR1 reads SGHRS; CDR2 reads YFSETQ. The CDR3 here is CASSPSGGPTDTQYF. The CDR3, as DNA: TGCGCCAGCAGCCCAAGCGGGGGGCCCACAGATACGCAGTATTTT.

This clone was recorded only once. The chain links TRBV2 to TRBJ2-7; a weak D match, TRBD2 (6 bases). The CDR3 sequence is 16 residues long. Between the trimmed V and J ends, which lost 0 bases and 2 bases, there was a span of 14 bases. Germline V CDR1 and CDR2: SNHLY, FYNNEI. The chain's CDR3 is CASSEALLEGPYEQYF. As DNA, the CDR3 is TGTGCCAGCAGTGAAGCGCTGTTGGAGGGCCCCTACGAGCAGTACTTC.

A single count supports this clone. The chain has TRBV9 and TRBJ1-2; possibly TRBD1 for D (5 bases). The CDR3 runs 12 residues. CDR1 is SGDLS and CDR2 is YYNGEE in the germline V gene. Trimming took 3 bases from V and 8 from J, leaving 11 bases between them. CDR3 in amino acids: CASSARGAGYTF. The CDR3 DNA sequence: TGTGCCAGCAGCGCCCGAGGGGCGGGCTACACCTTC.

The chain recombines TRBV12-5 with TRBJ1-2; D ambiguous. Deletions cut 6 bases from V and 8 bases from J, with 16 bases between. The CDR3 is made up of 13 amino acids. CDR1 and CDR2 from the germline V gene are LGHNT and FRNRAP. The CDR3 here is CASGLDHTLGYTF. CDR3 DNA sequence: TGTGCTAGTGGCCTAGATCACACACTGGGCTACACCTTC.

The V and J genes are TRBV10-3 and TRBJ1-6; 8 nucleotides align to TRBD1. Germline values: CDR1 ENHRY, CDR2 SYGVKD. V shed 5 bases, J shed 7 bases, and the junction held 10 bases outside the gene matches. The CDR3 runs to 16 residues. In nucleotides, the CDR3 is TGTGCCATCAGTTCCCTCGGACAGGGAGACAATTCACCCCTCCACTTT. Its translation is CAISSLGQGDNSPLHF.

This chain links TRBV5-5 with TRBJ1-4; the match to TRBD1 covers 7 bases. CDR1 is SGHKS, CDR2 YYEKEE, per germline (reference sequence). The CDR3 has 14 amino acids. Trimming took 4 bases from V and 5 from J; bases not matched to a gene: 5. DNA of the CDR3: TGTGCCAGCAGCCGGGACAGCCCAAATGAAAAACTGTTTTTT. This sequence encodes CASSRDSPNEKLFF.

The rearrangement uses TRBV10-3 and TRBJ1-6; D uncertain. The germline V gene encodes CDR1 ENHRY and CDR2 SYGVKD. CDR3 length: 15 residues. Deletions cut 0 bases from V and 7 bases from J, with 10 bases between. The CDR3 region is CAISESRTGNSPLHF. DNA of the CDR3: TGTGCCATCAGTGAGTCTAGGACGGGGAATTCACCCCTCCACTTT.

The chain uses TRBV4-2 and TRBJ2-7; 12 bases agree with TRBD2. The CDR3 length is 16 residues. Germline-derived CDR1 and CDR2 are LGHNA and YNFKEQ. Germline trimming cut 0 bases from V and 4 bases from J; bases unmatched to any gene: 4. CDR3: CASSQEGTSGFYEQYF. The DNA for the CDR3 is TGTGCCAGCAGCCAAGAAGGGACTAGCGGGTTTTACGAGCAGTACTTC.

CDR3 amino acids: CASDRDPSSGNTIYF. The CDR3 bases are TGTGCCAGTGACCGGGACCCGAGCTCTGGAAACACCATATATTTT. This rearrangement joins TRBV6-5 to TRBJ1-3; tentatively, D is TRBD1 (5 bases). V lost 9 bases and J 0 bases, leaving 15 bases between the germline ends. The V gene's germline CDR1 is MNHEY and CDR2 SVGAGI. CDR3 size: 15 residues.

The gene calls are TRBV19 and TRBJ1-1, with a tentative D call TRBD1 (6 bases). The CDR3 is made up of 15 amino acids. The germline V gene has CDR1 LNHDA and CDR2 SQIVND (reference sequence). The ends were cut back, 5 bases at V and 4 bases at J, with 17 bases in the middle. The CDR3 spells CASSSADGTFTEAFF. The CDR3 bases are TGTGCCAGTAGTTCAGCGGACGGGACATTCACTGAAGCTTTCTTT.

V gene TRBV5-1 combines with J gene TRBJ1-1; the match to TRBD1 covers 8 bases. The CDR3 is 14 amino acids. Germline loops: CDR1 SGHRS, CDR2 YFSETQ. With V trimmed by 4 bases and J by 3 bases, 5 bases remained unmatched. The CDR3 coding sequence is TGCGCCAGCAGCAGGGGACAGGAAGACACTGAAGCTTTCTTT. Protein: CASSRGQEDTEAFF. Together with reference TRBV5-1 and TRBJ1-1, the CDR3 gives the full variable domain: KAGVTQTPRYLIKTRGQQVTLSCSPISGHRSVSWYQQTPGQGLQFLFEYFSETQRNKGNFPGRFSGRQFSNSRSEMNVSTLELGDSALYLCASSRGQEDTEAFFGQGTRLTVV.

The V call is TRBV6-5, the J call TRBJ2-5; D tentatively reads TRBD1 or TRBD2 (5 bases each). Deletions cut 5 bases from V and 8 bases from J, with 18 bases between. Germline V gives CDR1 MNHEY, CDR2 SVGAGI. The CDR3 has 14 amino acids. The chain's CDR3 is CASSRDGTRDTQYF. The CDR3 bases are TGTGCCAGCAGTAGGGACGGGACGCGAGACACCCAGTACTTC.

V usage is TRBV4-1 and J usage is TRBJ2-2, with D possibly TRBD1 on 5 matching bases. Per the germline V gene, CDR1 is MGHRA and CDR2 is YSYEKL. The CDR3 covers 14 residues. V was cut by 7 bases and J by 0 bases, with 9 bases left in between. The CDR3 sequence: CASKRQTNTGELFF. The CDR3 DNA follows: TGCGCCAGCAAAAGACAGACGAACACCGGGGAGCTGTTTTTT.

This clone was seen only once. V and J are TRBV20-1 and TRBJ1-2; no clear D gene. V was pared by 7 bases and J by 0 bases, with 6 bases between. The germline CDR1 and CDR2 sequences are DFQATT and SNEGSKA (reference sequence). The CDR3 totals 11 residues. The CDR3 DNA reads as TGCAGTGGAAGTACTAACTATGGCTACACCTTC. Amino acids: CSGSTNYGYTF.

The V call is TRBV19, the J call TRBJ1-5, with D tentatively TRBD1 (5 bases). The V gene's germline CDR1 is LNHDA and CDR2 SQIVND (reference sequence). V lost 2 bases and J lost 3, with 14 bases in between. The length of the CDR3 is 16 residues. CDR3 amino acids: CASSISNRPYNQPQHF. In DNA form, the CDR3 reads TGTGCCAGTAGTATATCGAACAGGCCTTACAATCAGCCCCAGCATTTT.

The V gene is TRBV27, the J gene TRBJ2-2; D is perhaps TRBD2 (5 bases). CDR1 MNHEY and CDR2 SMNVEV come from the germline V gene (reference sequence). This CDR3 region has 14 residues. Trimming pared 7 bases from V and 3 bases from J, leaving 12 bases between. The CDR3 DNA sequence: TGTGCCAGCACCCTGGACTTATACACCGGGGAGCTGTTTTTT. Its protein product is CASTLDLYTGELFF.

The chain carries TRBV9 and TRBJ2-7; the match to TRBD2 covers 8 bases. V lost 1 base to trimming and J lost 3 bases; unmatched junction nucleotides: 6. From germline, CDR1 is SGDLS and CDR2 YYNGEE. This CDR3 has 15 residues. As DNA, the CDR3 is TGTGCCAGCAGCGTACGGGAGGGGAGAATCTACGAGCAGTACTTC. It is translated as CASSVREGRIYEQYF.

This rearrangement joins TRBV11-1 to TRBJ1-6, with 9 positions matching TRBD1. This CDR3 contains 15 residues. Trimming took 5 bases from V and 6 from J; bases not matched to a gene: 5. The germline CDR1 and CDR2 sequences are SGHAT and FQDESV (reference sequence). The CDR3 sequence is CASSPRDRANSPLHF. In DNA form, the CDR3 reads TGTGCCAGCAGCCCCCGGGACAGGGCTAATTCACCCCTCCACTTT.

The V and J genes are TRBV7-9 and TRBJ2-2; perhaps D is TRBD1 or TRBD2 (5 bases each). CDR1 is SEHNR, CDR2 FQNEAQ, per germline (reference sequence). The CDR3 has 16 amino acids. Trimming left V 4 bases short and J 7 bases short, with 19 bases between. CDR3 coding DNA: TGTGCCAGCAGCTCACCGGAAGGGGACCCGCGCGGGGAGCTGTTTTTT. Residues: CASSSPEGDPRGELFF.

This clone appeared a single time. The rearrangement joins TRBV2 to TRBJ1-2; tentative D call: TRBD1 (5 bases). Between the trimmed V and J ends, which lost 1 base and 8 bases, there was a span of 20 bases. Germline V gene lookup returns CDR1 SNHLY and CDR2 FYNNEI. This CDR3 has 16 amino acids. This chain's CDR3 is CASSEVTSRQGNGYTF. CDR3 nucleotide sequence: TGTGCCAGCAGTGAAGTAACAAGTAGGCAGGGTAACGGCTACACCTTC.

DNA for the CDR3: TGTGCCAGCCACGCCCCCCCGCAAGAGACCCAGTACTTC. Protein product: CASHAPPQETQYF. The chain links TRBV2 to TRBJ2-5; D unclear. The germline V gene encodes CDR1 SNHLY and CDR2 FYNNEI. Deletions cut 8 bases from V and 2 bases from J, with 12 bases between. The CDR3 has 13 amino acids.

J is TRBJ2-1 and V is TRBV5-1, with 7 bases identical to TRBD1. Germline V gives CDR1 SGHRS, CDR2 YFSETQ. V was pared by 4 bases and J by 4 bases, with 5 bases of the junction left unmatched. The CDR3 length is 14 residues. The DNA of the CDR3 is TGCGCCAGCAGCGCGGACAGGCTTTACAATGAGCAGTTCTTC. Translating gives CASSADRLYNEQFF.

The CDR3 region has the DNA TGTGCCAGCAGCTTAGCACAAACAGGGTTGAACTATGGCTACACCTTC. Encoded protein: CASSLAQTGLNYGYTF. The chain recombines TRBV7-2 with TRBJ1-2; perhaps TRBD1 as D (6 bases). Trimming removed 0 bases at V and 2 bases at J, with 13 bases between. The germline V gene encodes CDR1 SGHTA and CDR2 FQGNSA. This CDR3 is 16 amino acids long.

CDR3 DNA sequence: TGCGCCAGCAGCCACCGACTCGGGACTAGCGGGGGCGCGGGGGATACGCAGTATTTT. Its protein product is CASSHRLGTSGGAGDTQYF. V and J are TRBV4-1 and TRBJ2-3, with 14 bases that match TRBD2. CDR1 and CDR2 (germline): MGHRA, YSYEKL. The CDR3 contains 19 residues. V shed 3 bases and J 6 bases; nucleotides not matched to a gene: 14.

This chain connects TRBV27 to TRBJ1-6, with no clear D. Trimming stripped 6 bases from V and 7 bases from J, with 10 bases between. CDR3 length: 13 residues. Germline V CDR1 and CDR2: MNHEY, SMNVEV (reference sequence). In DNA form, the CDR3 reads TGTGCCAGCAGCCCCGGGTACAATTCACCCCTCCACTTT. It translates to CASSPGYNSPLHF.